The rows below give T cell receptor beta chains drawn from one sample of a study of blood T cell repertoires in COVID-19. Some clones are missing from TCRdb's copy, which holds only in-frame ones; the method was immunoSEQ multiplex PCR. The sample contains roughly 220,000 clones, 80% to 90% of which appear only once. The sample comprised PBMCs or T cells enriched from blood (not recorded which). The receptors stem from a woman aged 35 to 49 with acute COVID-19. Each CDR3 is given with its conserved first and last residue. The D gene is left open where the match is weak. Clone size is stated in some rows and not others, as once, few, many or a class when expanded.

size,J,V,D,DNA,CDR3
-,TRBJ1-2,TRBV7-8,-,TGTGCCAGCAGCTTCCTTTACGACAGAGACTATGGCTACACCTTC,CASSFLYDRDYGYTF
-,TRBJ1-1,TRBV4-1,-,TGCGCCAGCAGCCAGCCCGGCAGGGAACCTGAAGCTTTCTTT,CASSQPGREPEAFF
-,TRBJ2-2,TRBV19,TRBD1,TGTGCCAGTAGTAGGGGACAGGGGCATTTGAACACCGGGGAGCTGTTTTTT,CASSRGQGHLNTGELFF
-,TRBJ2-7,TRBV11-3,TRBD2,TGTGCCAGCAGCCCACACCCAACGGGAGGGCTAAGCGAGCAGTACTTC,CASSPHPTGGLSEQYF
-,TRBJ2-3,TRBV19,-,TGTGCCAGTAAGCACGGGAGTACAGATACGCAGTATTTT,CASKHGSTDTQYF
few,TRBJ2-2,TRBV27,TRBD1,TGTGCCAGCAGTCACCACAGGGGTCAGGGTGGCACCGGGGAGCTGTTTTTT,CASSHHRGQGGTGELFF
-,TRBJ1-1,TRBV7-2,TRBD1,TGTGCCAGCAGCTTACAGGGGGTATCACAACGGAACACTGAAGCTTTCTTT,CASSLQGVSQRNTEAFF
-,TRBJ2-1,TRBV28,TRBD2,TGTGCCAGCAGTTCGCCACTAGCGCTCACCTACAATGAGCAGTTCTTC,CASSSPLALTYNEQFF
-,TRBJ2-7,TRBV6-6,TRBD2,TGTGCCAGCAGTTACGGGGCTAGCGGGACTTACGAGCAGTACTTC,CASSYGASGTYEQYF
-,TRBJ1-2,TRBV6-5,TRBD1,TGTGCCAGCAGTTCTTGGGACAGGGCGGGCGGCTACACCTTC,CASSSWDRAGGYTF
-,TRBJ1-1,TRBV27,-,TGTGCCAGCAGTTTATCGTCAGGGGCGAACACTGAAGCTTTCTTT,CASSLSSGANTEAFF
-,TRBJ2-1,TRBV10-2,TRBD2,TGCGCCAGCAAACCTTTATGGACTAGCGGGTACAATGAGCAGTTCTTC,CASKPLWTSGYNEQFF
-,TRBJ2-1,TRBV19,-,TGTGCCAGTAGTATCACTCGGGAGCGAGATGAGCAGTTCTTC,CASSITRERDEQFF
-,TRBJ1-1,TRBV28,-,TGTGCCATCCGAGGGACTGAAGCTTTCTTT,CAIRGTEAFF
-,TRBJ1-3,TRBV13,TRBD1,TGTGCCAGCAGCTTCCCAACTGGACAGGGACGAAACACCATATATTTT,CASSFPTGQGRNTIYF
-,TRBJ2-1,TRBV11-2,-,TGTGCCAGCAGCTCCCGAGGCGGCAGGGGCTCCTACAATGAGCAGTTCTTC,CASSSRGGRGSYNEQFF
-,TRBJ1-2,TRBV18,-,TGTGCCAGCTCACTCAGCACAGGGAGATCGGATGGCTACACCTTC,CASSLSTGRSDGYTF
-,TRBJ2-5,TRBV28,TRBD1,TGTGCCAGCAGTTCCGAACAGGGGGCTGAGACCCAGTACTTC,CASSSEQGAETQYF
-,TRBJ2-7,TRBV3-1/TRBV3-2,TRBD1,TGTGCCAGCAGCCAAGGCTCCTGGGACAGGGACCACGAGCAGTACTTC,CASSQGSWDRDHEQYF
-,TRBJ1-5,TRBV6-2/TRBV6-3,-,TGTGCCAGCAGTCGCGGGACTGTTAATAGCAATCAGCCCCAGCATTTT,CASSRGTVNSNQPQHF
-,TRBJ2-7,TRBV3-1/TRBV3-2,TRBD1,TGTGCCAGCAGCCAAGGTAGGGGGCATGACGAGCAGTACTTC,CASSQGRGHDEQYF
-,TRBJ1-1,TRBV5-1,-,TGCGCCAGCAGCATCGACAGAAACACTGAAGCTTTCTTT,CASSIDRNTEAFF
once,TRBJ1-5,TRBV28,TRBD1,TGTGCCAGCAGTTCTACGACAGGGGGTTATCAGCCCCAGCATTTT,CASSSTTGGYQPQHF
-,TRBJ2-2,TRBV15,-,TGTGCCACCAGCAGAGACAGGGGCACCGGGGAGCTGTTTTTT,CATSRDRGTGELFF
-,TRBJ1-6,TRBV6-2/TRBV6-3,TRBD1,TGTGCCAGCAGTCGACAGGGGCAAGGCTCACCCCTCCACTTT,CASSRQGQGSPLHF
-,TRBJ1-1,TRBV28,TRBD1,TGTGCCAGCAGAATGGCGACAGGGGCTGGGTCCAACACTGAAGCTTTCTTT,CASRMATGAGSNTEAFF
few,TRBJ1-4,TRBV4-2,-,TGTGCCAGCAGCGGCGGGGCAGGTCGTGAAAAACTGTTTTTT,CASSGGAGREKLFF
once,TRBJ2-5,TRBV28,-,TGTGCCAGCACTTTCCCGGCGACAGGCAGCCAAGAGACCCAGTACTTC,CASTFPATGSQETQYF
-,TRBJ2-1,TRBV6-4,TRBD2,TGTGCCAGCAGTGATGAAGCGGGAGTATTCAATGAGCAGTTCTTC,CASSDEAGVFNEQFF
-,TRBJ2-3,TRBV27,-,TGTGCCAGCAGTCCGAGGGACTCTCTTAGTTCCACAGATACGCAGTATTTT,CASSPRDSLSSTDTQYF
-,TRBJ1-2,TRBV2,-,TGTGCCAGCATCTCCGAAATTAGAGGCCCCCATGGCTACACCTTC,CASISEIRGPHGYTF
-,TRBJ2-2,TRBV14,-,TGTGCCAGCAGCCCCCTCGGGGTCCCCGGGGAGCTGTTTTTT,CASSPLGVPGELFF
-,TRBJ2-6,TRBV14,TRBD1,TGTGCCAGCAGCCAAGAACTGTTGACAGGGGGTGTGGGGGGCTCTGGGGCCAACGTCCTGACTTTC,CASSQELLTGGVGGSGANVLTF
-,TRBJ2-7,TRBV6-2/TRBV6-3,TRBD2,TGTGCCAGCAGTTACTCATTATGGACTAGCGGGAGTCGAGAGCAGTACTTC,CASSYSLWTSGSREQYF
-,TRBJ2-1,TRBV19,TRBD1,TGTGCCAGTAGTTTTGACAGGGGTCCCTACAATGAGCAGTTCTTC,CASSFDRGPYNEQFF
-,TRBJ2-2,TRBV5-1,-,TGCGCCAGCAGCTTGGTACAGACGACCCCGAACACCGGGGAGCTGTTTTTT,CASSLVQTTPNTGELFF
-,TRBJ2-1,TRBV7-9,-,TGTGCCAGCAGCTTAAGCGGAGACGGGAGTGAGCAGTTCTTC,CASSLSGDGSEQFF